The next 19 T cell receptor beta chains were all read from a single sample in a study of CD8+ T cells in alopecia areata. RNA extraction was followed by reverse transcription into cDNA, which acted as the sequencing template. Sequencing used immunoSEQ multiplex PCR; TCRdb keeps in-frame clones, though not all of them. The sample has approximately 100,000 clones; over 75% are singletons. Stated treatment: oral pan-JAK inhibitor, 5-10 mg twice daily. This sample comprised CD8+ T cells sorted from blood, obtained between weeks 30 and 35, from a patient treated with tofacitinib. The origin of the receptors is a human donor with alopecia areata.

The genes are TRBV5-1 and TRBJ1-1, with D unclear. Germline lookup yields CDR1 SGHRS and CDR2 YFSETQ. The V end lost 3 bases, the J end lost 4 bases, and 16 bases lay between the germline ends. CDR3 length: 15 residues. The CDR3 region has the DNA TGCGCCAGCAGCTCCGGGGAGGGTGCGGCCACTGAAGCTTTCTTT. Translating gives CASSSGEGAATEAFF.

The rearrangement joins TRBV7-2 to TRBJ2-1; 8 positions agree with TRBD1. With 4 bases clipped from V and 9 bases from J, the junction kept 8 bases outside the gene matches. This CDR3 has 14 residues. The germline CDR1 and CDR2 sequences are SGHTA and FQGNSA. Here the CDR3 reads CASSSGQGYGEQFF. Written as DNA, the CDR3 is TGTGCCAGCAGCTCCGGACAGGGTTATGGTGAGCAGTTCTTC. Combining the CDR3 with reference TRBV7-2 and TRBJ2-1 gives the whole variable domain GAGVSQSPSNKVTEKGKDVELRCDPISGHTALYWYRQSLGQGLEFLIYFQGNSAPDKSGLPSDRFSAERTGGSVSTLTIQRTQQEDSAVYLCASSSGQGYGEQFFGPGTRLTVL.

The rearrangement links TRBV5-6 to TRBJ2-1; a possible D gene is TRBD1 (6 bases). CDR3 length: 14 amino acids. The germline V gene has CDR1 SGHDT and CDR2 YYEEEE. Trimming stripped 1 base from V and 8 bases from J, with 13 bases between. CDR3 DNA sequence: TGTGCCAGCAGCTTGTCCCCAGGGGTGCATGAGCAGTTCTTC. It yields the protein CASSLSPGVHEQFF.

This clone came up a few times. The chain employs TRBV7-8 and TRBJ2-3; the match to TRBD2 covers 8 bases. The CDR3 sequence is 15 residues long. V shed 6 bases and J 4 bases; nucleotides not matched to a gene: 9. Germline CDR1 and CDR2: SGHVS and FQNEAQ. CDR3 nucleotides: TGTGCCAGCAGATTGGGACTAGAAGGTCCAGATACGCAGTATTTT. Protein product: CASRLGLEGPDTQYF.

This chain uses TRBV10-3 with TRBJ2-7, with 9 bases lining up with TRBD1. The V gene end was trimmed by 4 bases and the J gene end by 7 bases; junction bases not matched to a gene: 8. The CDR3 runs to 14 residues. The germline gives CDR1 ENHRY, CDR2 SYGVKD. The CDR3 loop reads CAISGTGVILEQYF. The CDR3 DNA sequence: TGTGCCATCAGTGGGACAGGGGTAATACTGGAGCAGTACTTC.

This clone was counted a single time. V usage is TRBV7-9 and J usage is TRBJ2-7; 7 bases line up with TRBD1. With 2 bases clipped from V and 3 bases from J, the junction kept 16 bases outside the gene matches. The CDR3 extends over 18 amino acids. In germline, CDR1 is SEHNR, CDR2 FQNEAQ (reference sequence). The chain's CDR3 is CASSLLEDLKGANYEQYF. Here the CDR3 DNA reads TGTGCCAGCAGCTTACTAGAGGACCTCAAGGGGGCTAACTACGAGCAGTACTTC.

CDR3 in amino acids: CASMADTQYF. DNA of the CDR3: TGTGCCAGCATGGCAGATACGCAGTATTTT. This rearrangement joins TRBV25-1 to TRBJ2-3; no definite D call. Germline assignment: CDR1 MGHDK and CDR2 SYGVNS. The CDR3 sequence is 10 residues long. Trimming took off 7 bases at V and 4 bases at J, with 3 bases between the two ends.

This clone was found a few times. The conserved final phenylalanine or tryptophan is absent from the CDR3, which likely points to a read error. The chain has TRBV19 and TRBJ2-7; 9 bases map to TRBD1. The germline V gene has CDR1 LNHDA and CDR2 SQIVND (reference sequence). J gave up 6 bases and V 6 bases, and 6 bases lay outside the gene matches. The CDR3 runs to 13 residues. CDR3 nucleotides: TGTGCCAGTAGCCCGGGACAGGGCTTCGAGCAGTACCTC. Protein: CASSPGQGFEQYL.

V is TRBV6-1 and J is TRBJ1-2, with 9 bases fitting TRBD1. V was pared by 4 bases and J by 6 bases, with 6 bases of the junction left unmatched. The CDR3 is 14 amino acids. CDR1 and CDR2 (germline): MNHNS, SASEGT. CDR3: CASSASGQGNGYTF. The CDR3, as DNA: TGTGCCAGCAGTGCTTCGGGACAGGGAAATGGCTACACCTTC.

V and J are TRBV6-6 and TRBJ1-1, with 9 bases matching TRBD1. The CDR3 runs to 13 residues. CDR1 MNHNY and CDR2 SVGAGI come from the germline V gene (reference sequence). V lost 5 bases to trimming and J lost 8 bases; unmatched junction nucleotides: 6. The chain's CDR3 is CASSPGTGSEAFF. The DNA for the CDR3 is TGTGCCAGCAGTCCCGGGACAGGGAGCGAAGCTTTCTTT.

This rearrangement joins TRBV19 to TRBJ2-3; perhaps TRBD2 as D (6 bases). Germline CDR1 is LNHDA and CDR2 is SQIVND (reference sequence). The CDR3 consists of 17 residues. V lost 9 bases and J 0 bases, leaving 22 bases between the germline ends. CDR3 loop: CASRDPGTRISTDTQYF. CDR3 in DNA: TGTGCCAGCCGAGACCCCGGGACTCGAATTAGCACAGATACGCAGTATTTT.

The chain employs TRBV5-4 and TRBJ2-7; TRBD1 is a possible D gene (5 bases). The length of the CDR3 is 15 residues. V was cut by 4 bases and J by 4 bases, with 18 bases left in between. Germline CDR1 reads SGHNT; CDR2 reads YYREEE (reference sequence). Here the CDR3 DNA reads TGTGCCAGCAGCGGGGTTGACAGACCTTTTTACGAGCAGTACTTC. Amino acids: CASSGVDRPFYEQYF.

The chain has TRBV29-1 and TRBJ2-1, with 14 bases that match TRBD2. Germline CDR1 and CDR2: SQVTM and ANQGSEA. The CDR3 runs 15 residues. V shed 3 bases, J shed 9 bases, and the junction held 7 bases outside the gene matches. CDR3 bases: TGCAGCGTTGAGGCGGGACTAGCGGGAGTTGGTGAGCAGTTCTTC. Its translation: CSVEAGLAGVGEQFF.

The chain joins TRBV19 to TRBJ2-1; D may be TRBD2 (6 bases). V lost 1 base and J lost 9, with 10 bases in between. Per the germline V gene, CDR1 is LNHDA and CDR2 is SQIVND (reference sequence). The CDR3 is 13 residues long. The CDR3 coding sequence is TGTGCCAGTAGTATAGGCGGGAATAGTGAGCAGTTCTTC. Its protein is CASSIGGNSEQFF. Full variable domain (rest looked up from reference TRBV19 and TRBJ2-1): DGGITQSPKYLFRKEGQNVTLSCEQNLNHDAMYWYRQDPGQGLRLIYYSQIVNDFQKGDIAEGYSVSREKKESFPLTVTSAQKNPTAFYLCASSIGGNSEQFFGPGTRLTVL.

This clone was found once. The V call is TRBV19, the J call TRBJ2-1; 15 bases agree with TRBD2. The CDR3 totals 18 residues. The V segment lost 3 bases and the J segment 0 bases; nucleotides outside the gene matches: 3. Looked up from germline, CDR1 is LNHDA and CDR2 is SQIVND (reference sequence). The CDR3 protein is CASSIGLAGGSSYNEQFF. The CDR3 DNA follows: TGTGCCAGTAGTATCGGACTAGCGGGGGGGAGCTCCTACAATGAGCAGTTCTTC.

The chain joins TRBV7-9 to TRBJ1-1, with 8 bases fitting TRBD1. Germline V gene sequence: CDR1 SEHNR, CDR2 FQNEAQ (reference sequence). This CDR3 has 15 residues. Trimming took 0 bases from V and 4 from J; bases not matched to a gene: 4. CDR3 residues: CASSLAGQGFTEAFF. The CDR3 region has the DNA TGTGCCAGCAGCTTAGCAGGACAGGGTTTCACTGAAGCTTTCTTT.

This clone occurred a few times. The chain is built from TRBV11-2 and TRBJ2-1; D remains unclear. Germline CDR1 reads SGHAT; CDR2 reads FQNNGV. V was pared by 0 bases and J by 6 bases, with 6 bases between. CDR3 length equals 13 residues. CDR3 sequence (DNA): TGTGCCAGCAGCTTAGACGCTGGCAATGAGCAGTTCTTC. It yields the protein CASSLDAGNEQFF.

This clone was seen once. The V gene is TRBV19, the J gene TRBJ1-5; 7 bases are shared with TRBD1. Germline assignment: CDR1 LNHDA and CDR2 SQIVND (reference sequence). This CDR3 spans 17 amino acids. The J segment lost 0 bases and the V segment lost 3 bases, leaving 8 bases of the junction unmatched. The CDR3 is CASSIPQGGYSNQPQHF. The CDR3, as DNA: TGTGCCAGTAGTATCCCCCAGGGGGGATATAGCAATCAGCCCCAGCATTTT.

This sequence joins TRBV5-1 and TRBJ2-1; 7 bases are a match to TRBD2. From germline, CDR1 is SGHRS and CDR2 YFSETQ. J gave up 5 bases and V 3 bases, and 8 bases lay outside the gene matches. The CDR3 runs 15 residues. CDR3 sequence: CASSSMAAGDNEQFF. Written as DNA, the CDR3 is TGCGCCAGCAGCTCGATGGCGGCGGGGGACAATGAGCAGTTCTTC. Drawing the rest from reference TRBV5-1 and TRBJ2-1, the complete variable domain is KAGVTQTPRYLIKTRGQQVTLSCSPISGHRSVSWYQQTPGQGLQFLFEYFSETQRNKGNFPGRFSGRQFSNSRSEMNVSTLELGDSALYLCASSSMAAGDNEQFFGPGTRLTVL.